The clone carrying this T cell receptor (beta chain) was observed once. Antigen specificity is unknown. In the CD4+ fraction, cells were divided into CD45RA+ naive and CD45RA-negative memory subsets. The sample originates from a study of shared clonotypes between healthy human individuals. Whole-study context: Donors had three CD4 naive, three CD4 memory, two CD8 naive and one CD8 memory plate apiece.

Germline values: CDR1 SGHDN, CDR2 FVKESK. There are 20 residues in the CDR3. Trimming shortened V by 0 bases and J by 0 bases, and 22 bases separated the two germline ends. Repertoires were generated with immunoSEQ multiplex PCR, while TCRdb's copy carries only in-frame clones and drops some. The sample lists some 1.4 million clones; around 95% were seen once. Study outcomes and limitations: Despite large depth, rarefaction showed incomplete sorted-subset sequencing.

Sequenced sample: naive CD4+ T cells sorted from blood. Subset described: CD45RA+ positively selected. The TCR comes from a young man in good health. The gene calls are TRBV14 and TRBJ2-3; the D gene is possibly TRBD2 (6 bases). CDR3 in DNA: TGTGCCAGCAGCCAAGACATCCCCCTCGGACTATCTGGTAGCACAGATACGCAGTATTTT. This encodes CASSQDIPLGLSGSTDTQYF.